This T cell receptor (beta chain) was obtained from a study of Tregs in tolerant kidney transplant recipients. Method: immunoSEQ multiplex PCR; TCRdb's copy keeps in-frame clones and lacks some. The sample comprises about 87,000 clones, 80% to 95% of which are singletons, and 0.46% rests with the top ten. V lost 3 bases to trimming and J lost 6 bases, with 9 bases between them. CDR1 is SGDLS, CDR2 YYNGEE, per germline. There are 12 residues in the CDR3. The chain combines TRBV9 with TRBJ1-2; D remains ambiguous. The sequence came from a human donor who received a combined kidney and bone marrow transplant. This specimen consisted of CD4+ T cells from blood, obtained before the transplant. CDR3 sequence (DNA): TGTGCCAGCAGCGCCATGTTTGATGGCTACACCTTC. Translation: CASSAMFDGYTF.